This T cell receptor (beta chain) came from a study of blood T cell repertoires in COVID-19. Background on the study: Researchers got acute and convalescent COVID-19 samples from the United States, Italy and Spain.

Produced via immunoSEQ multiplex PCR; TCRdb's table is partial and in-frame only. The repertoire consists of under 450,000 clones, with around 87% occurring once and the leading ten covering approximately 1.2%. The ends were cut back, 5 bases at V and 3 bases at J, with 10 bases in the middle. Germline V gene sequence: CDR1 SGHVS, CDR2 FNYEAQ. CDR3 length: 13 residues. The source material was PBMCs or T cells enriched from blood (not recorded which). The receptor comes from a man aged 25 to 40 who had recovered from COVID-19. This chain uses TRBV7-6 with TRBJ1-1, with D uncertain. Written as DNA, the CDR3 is TGTGCCAGCAGCCGAACAGTAGACACTGAAGCTTTCTTT. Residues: CASSRTVDTEAFF.